This T cell receptor (beta chain) was obtained from a study of blood T cell repertoires in COVID-19 (dated by TCRdb to 2020 to 2022). About the full investigation: Samples covering the acute and convalescent phases of COVID-19 were provided by collaborators in the United States, Italy and Spain. Where HLA class I and class II types were available, the types were taken from metadata supplied by the sample provider, not from assay-based typing. The samples were drawn from the first 160 participants of the ongoing ImmuneRACE study and from 1,254 subjects provided by 6 global collaborators. The dataset comprised deeply sampled blood TCRbeta repertoires from subjects exposed to, actively infected with, or recovered from COVID-19. The repertoires were released in a freely available public database intended as a resource for research on the immune response to SARS-CoV-2. Sample metadata almost always included a de-identified subject ID, COVID-19 status, age in years and sex. The prospective study material was composed of cDNA or gDNA derived from T cells, B-cell-depleted T cells, or PBMCs.

Comments on this clone: What this receptor recognizes is not known. Base qualities are not provided; no much larger clone lies one nucleotide away.

Study-level results and caveats: Clinical and demographic metadata were provided uncurated, with the amount varying by source and participant.

Collaborating institutions collected whole blood in K2EDTA tubes following their own protocols. For TCRbeta analysis, collaborators shipped samples in one of three forms: frozen whole blood, isolated PBMCs, or DNA extracted from either of those sample types. TCRbeta CDR3 regions were amplified from genomic DNA by means of the immunoSEQ Assay, a bias-controlled multiplex PCR. The paper's processing steps were these. The number of nucleated cells in each sample was estimated from the amplification of reference gene primers within the assay. To quantify the absolute abundance of each unique TCRbeta CDR3 rearrangement, sequence reads were collapsed and filtered. For each sample, productive Simpson clonality was calculated by taking the square root of Simpson's diversity index across productive rearrangements. The source is immuneACCESS, and TCRdb retained only in-frame sequences with V and J called. Part of the clones is not carried over; for the studies checked, unresolved V genes explain less than half of this, and the remainder is unexplained. V and J calls and clone size are copied from that table; D and trimming were computed from the DNA. Within this sample are under 200,000 clones, with 84% of them counted one time only. The ten largest clones represent roughly 15% of the sample.

The TCR comes from a man aged 18 to 29 with active or convalescent COVID-19. The sample consisted of peripheral blood.

At the DNA level, the sequence is TGTGCCAGCAAAGACAGGGGGAGCACTGAAGCTTTCTTT. This codes for CASKDRGSTEAFF. The V and J genes are TRBV6-9 and TRBJ1-1; TRBD1 lines up with 9 middle nucleotides. Based on the germline V gene, the CDR1 and CDR2 sequences are MNHGY and SVAAGI. Ends trimmed: V by 7 bases, J by 4 bases; bases unmatched to a gene: 4. CDR3 length: 13 amino acids, cysteine to phenylalanine. Of the read, only the CDR3 DNA is kept; its 39 bases are in frame from base 1.